Listed below are T cell receptor beta chains from one sample, sequenced in a study of T cells in Graves' hyperthyroidism and ophthalmopathy. TCRdb reprocessed the multiplex PCR reads via MiXCR and lists one record per CDR3 protein. The table shows about 540,000 distinct CDR3 sequences, with roughly 46% occurring only once. Material: peripheral blood or thyroid tissue (not recorded which). Receptors were obtained from a woman under 30 with Graves' hyperthyroidism. CDR3s leave out the opening cysteine and the closing phenylalanine or tryptophan. Not all rows give a size; the values are once, few, many and, for expanded clones, a class.

abundance	v_gene	j_gene	CDR3aa
.	TRBV20-1	TRBJ1-3	SARDGDVY
many	TRBV2	TRBJ1-5	ASSTDRVNVQPQH
once	TRBV20-1	TRBJ2-7	SATGEHFGQY
many	TRBV7-9	TRBJ1-2	ASSLGQGSYGYT
.	TRBV4-1	TRBJ2-3	ASSQDPRGDTQY
.	TRBV24-1	TRBJ2-1	ATSDPSSGSAYNEQF
.	TRBV20-1	TRBJ1-1	SERGNTEAF
.	TRBV18	TRBJ1-5	ASSISGQPNQPQH
many	TRBV7-2	TRBJ2-5	ASSPRTGGTQY
.	TRBV30	TRBJ1-1	AWSMNTEAF
many	TRBV13	TRBJ2-7	ASSSGTRGSKQY
many	TRBV19	TRBJ1-2	ASKPGDRLTFYGYT
many	TRBV7-9	TRBJ2-1	ASSPSSEQF
.	TRBV29-1	TRBJ1-5	SVGPGGNQPQH
once	TRBV7-2	TRBJ2-5	ASSWGRGSETQY
.	TRBV10-3	TRBJ1-6	AIRATDYNSPLH
many	TRBV2	TRBJ2-7	ASLGKRFSYEQY
.	TRBV5-1	TRBJ1-2	ASSYPTGAGLVGYT
many	TRBV7-9	TRBJ1-4	ASSSPTGLANEKLF
.	TRBV12-3/TRBV12-4	TRBJ1-4	ASTLQGLVNEKLF
.	TRBV2	TRBJ1-5	ASSWGGEGQPQH
many	TRBV4-1	TRBJ2-5	ASSQDGAGQETQY
few	TRBV20-1	TRBJ2-7	SAKIAGYNEQY
once	TRBV15	TRBJ1-2	ATSSVGIGDRGEDGYT
.	TRBV2	TRBJ1-4	ASSEGLAGEKLF
many	TRBV5-1	TRBJ2-7	ASSPTASGSYEQY
.	TRBV30	TRBJ1-4	AWSRTGGHEKLF
.	TRBV7-8	TRBJ1-1	ASSDLSGEAF
.	TRBV5-1	TRBJ2-7	ASSYSQSSYEQY
few	TRBV18	TRBJ1-1	ASSPRQGRTEAF
.	TRBV7-2	TRBJ2-7	ASNPSAAGLYEQY
.	TRBV19	TRBJ1-2	ASSPNVGSYGYT
many	TRBV6-5	TRBJ2-7	ASRTGGGQY
many	TRBV7-2	TRBJ2-7	ASSLVGSSGRSEQY
.	TRBV7-8	TRBJ1-5	ASSSHIRGSNQPQH
many	TRBV24-1	TRBJ1-5	ATSDLRTHQPQH
many	TRBV20-1	TRBJ1-5	SAGGRGPNNQPQH
.	TRBV2	TRBJ2-3	ASRGLRDTQY
.	TRBV2	TRBJ1-5	ASSFRGANQPQH
.	TRBV15	TRBJ2-5	ATSPYGGQETQY
.	TRBV2	TRBJ1-5	ASPGTRTSNQPQH
few	TRBV4-1	TRBJ1-2	ASSQVAGTYGYT
many	TRBV5-1	TRBJ2-7	ASSRDRNYEQY
many	TRBV5-1	TRBJ1-1	ASSPDRGRGPEAF
many	TRBV6-1	TRBJ1-2	ASRGGQGIYGYT